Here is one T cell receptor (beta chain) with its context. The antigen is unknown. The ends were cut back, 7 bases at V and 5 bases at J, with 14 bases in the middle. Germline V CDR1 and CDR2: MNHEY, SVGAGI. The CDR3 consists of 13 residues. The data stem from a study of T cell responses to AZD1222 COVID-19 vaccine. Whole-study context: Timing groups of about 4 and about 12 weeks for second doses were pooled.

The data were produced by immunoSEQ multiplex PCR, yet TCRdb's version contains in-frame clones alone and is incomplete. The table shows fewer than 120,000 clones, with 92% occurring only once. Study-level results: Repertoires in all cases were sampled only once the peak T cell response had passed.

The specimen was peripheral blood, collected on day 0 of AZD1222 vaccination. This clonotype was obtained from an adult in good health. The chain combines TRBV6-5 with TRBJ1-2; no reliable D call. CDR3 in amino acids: CASKVDRRYGYTF. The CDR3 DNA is TGTGCCAGCAAAGTCGATCGGCGGTATGGCTACACCTTC.